The clone carrying this T cell receptor (beta chain) occurred many times. TCRdb itself ran the 5' RACE reads through MiXCR, one entry per CDR3 protein. The repertoire holds about 44,000 distinct CDR3 sequences, 20% to 25% seen once, with almost 4.5% in the top ten. The data belong to a study of neurological immune-mediated disorders. V was pared by 7 bases and J by 4 bases, with 17 bases between. The CDR3 extends over 14 amino acids. Germline values: CDR1 SGHRS, CDR2 YFSETQ. Time point meaning: technical triplicate 3. This receptor was identified in a man between 60 and 75 years old with HTLV-1-associated myelopathy (HAM/TSP). The chain employs TRBV5-1 and TRBJ2-5, with TRBD2 as a possible D gene (6 bases). The sample was PBMCs. CDR3 amino acids: CASSRGGIGETQYF. The CDR3 DNA is TGCGCCAGCTCCCGGGGCGGGATTGGAGAGACCCAGTACTTC.